The entry that follows covers one T cell receptor beta chain sequence. TCRdb re-called the reads with MiXCR, one entry per CDR3 protein. The data show under 65,000 distinct CDR3 sequences, 7.3% seen once. The CDR3 extends over 15 amino acids. Per germline, CDR1 LNHDA and CDR2 SQIVND (reference sequence). V lost 5 bases to trimming and J lost 0 bases, with 11 bases between them. The data were taken from a study of patients with pleural tuberculosis. The chain combines TRBV19 with TRBJ2-1; unclear D gene. The TCR was taken from a human donor with pleural tuberculosis. The CDR3: CASSLRAHSYNEQFF. CDR3 sequence (DNA): TGTGCCAGTAGTCTTCGCGCCCACTCCTACAATGAGCAGTTCTTC.